The entry below gives a single T cell receptor beta chain sequence along with its context. The antigen is undetermined. The data stem from a study of response to subunit inactivated influenza vaccine. General study findings and limits: The authors put forward the suggestion that each seasonal influenza vaccination may bring in only a limited number of new T cells.

MiXCR, run by TCRdb on the RT-PCR reads, gives a single entry per CDR3 protein. The table records under 850,000 distinct CDR3 sequences, about 18% of them present only once. Germline-derived CDR1 and CDR2 are SNHLY and FYNNEI. The V gene end was trimmed by 3 bases and the J gene end by 5 bases; junction bases not matched to a gene: 7. The CDR3 is made up of 15 amino acids. Sequenced material: PBMCs from blood, taken around 5 days after vaccination. This sequence joins TRBV2 and TRBJ2-4; 7 positions agree with TRBD2. The clonotype was recovered from a man aged 45-65 years who received an inactivated influenza vaccine. Here the CDR3 reads CASSDPGTNENIQYF. As DNA, the CDR3 is TGTGCCAGCAGTGACCCCGGGACTAACGAAAACATTCAGTACTTC.